The 32 T cell receptor beta chains presented below share a single source sample, sequenced in a study of regulatory T cells in long-lasting Graves disease. For TCR beta, libraries came from iRepertoire HTBI primers and Arm-PCR of CDR3 regions. TCRdb reprocessed the multiplex PCR reads via MiXCR and lists one record per CDR3 protein. Here the sample spans 400,000 to 500,000 distinct CDR3 sequences, about 16% being singletons. Time point indicated: newly diagnosed GD, antithyroid drugs for less than 3 months. The TCR library was prepared using RNA isolated from PBMCs. These data also featured in a second study, about T cells in Graves' hyperthyroidism and ophthalmopathy.

The sample consisted of peripheral blood mononuclear cells (PBMCs), taken at new diagnosis, from a patient treated with antithyroid drugs. The source of these receptors is a woman under 30 with Graves disease.

This clonotype was seen many times. The gene calls are TRBV18 and TRBJ2-3, with 9 bases identical to TRBD2. This CDR3 is 16 amino acids long. Looked up from germline, CDR1 is KGHSH and CDR2 is LQKENI. V dropped 3 bases and J dropped 3; count of bases not matched to a gene: 7. CDR3 protein: CASSPTGLAGTDTQYF. CDR3 nucleotides: TGTGCCAGCTCACCTACGGGACTAGCCGGGACAGATACGCAGTATTTT.

This clonotype has just a few counts. The chain carries TRBV28 and TRBJ1-1, with unresolved D. CDR1 MDHEN and CDR2 SYDVKM come from the germline V gene. This CDR3 region has 12 residues. Trimming removed 3 bases from V and 4 bases from J, with 6 bases in between. Written as DNA, the CDR3 is TGTGCCAGCAGTTTCAGATTCACTGAAGCTTTCTTT. This encodes CASSFRFTEAFF.

This chain uses TRBV5-1 with TRBJ2-7; TRBD2 agrees at 10 bases. Germline values: CDR1 SGHRS, CDR2 YFSETQ. V dropped 1 base and J dropped 7; count of bases not matched to a gene: 8. This CDR3 region has 15 residues. CDR3 nucleotide sequence: TGCGCCAGCAGCTTGTTAAATCCGGGACTAGCGGAGCAGTACTTC. Amino acid sequence: CASSLLNPGLAEQYF.

This clonotype was observed a handful of times. The V gene is TRBV6-1, the J gene TRBJ1-5, with D possibly matching TRBD1 (5 bases). The V gene lost 6 bases and the J gene lost 4 bases, with 7 bases spanning the gap. The CDR3 extends over 12 amino acids. Per germline, CDR1 MNHNS and CDR2 SASEGT. CDR3 region: CASRWGNQPQHF. CDR3 in DNA: TGTGCCAGCAGGTGGGGGAATCAGCCCCAGCATTTT.

This sequence joins TRBV15 and TRBJ2-7, with D perhaps matching TRBD1 or TRBD2 (5 bases each). The CDR3 sequence is 16 residues long. Germline CDR1 reads LNHNV; CDR2 reads YYDKDF (reference sequence). V was cut by 3 bases and J by 3 bases, with 18 bases left in between. The DNA for the CDR3 is TGTGCCACCAGCAGGGGGGAAGACACTTCTATCTACGAGCAGTACTTC. Residues: CATSRGEDTSIYEQYF.

This clonotype turned up a few times. CDR3 bases: TGTGCCAGCAGTTATTTTGGCGGGACCAATGAGCAGTTCTTC. This encodes CASSYFGGTNEQFF. V is TRBV6-9 and J is TRBJ2-1; TRBD2 might be the D (6 bases). Trimming removed 1 base at V and 6 bases at J, with 10 bases between. The length of the CDR3 is 14 residues. Germline V gene data show CDR1 as MNHGY and CDR2 as SVAAGI.

This clonotype was seen many times. The CDR3 reads CASSFQDSDTQYF. The CDR3 nucleotides are TGTGCCAGCAGTTTCCAGGATTCAGATACGCAGTATTTT. The chain carries TRBV2 and TRBJ2-3; no reliable D call. This CDR3 has 13 amino acids. Trimming pared 5 bases from V and 4 bases from J, leaving 10 bases between. The germline gives CDR1 SNHLY, CDR2 FYNNEI.

V is TRBV20-1 and J is TRBJ1-5; a possible D gene is TRBD1 (5 bases). The CDR3 spans 17 residues. The germline V and J ends were trimmed by 0 bases and 1 base, with 16 bases remaining between them. Germline loops: CDR1 DFQATT, CDR2 SNEGSKA (reference sequence). The CDR3 DNA is TGCAGTGCTAGAGATCGGTCGAGGGGAGCAAGCAATCAGCCCCAGCATTTT. This codes for CSARDRSRGASNQPQHF.

This clonotype has at least ten counts. The chain recombines TRBV11-1 with TRBJ2-7; TRBD2 agrees at 9 bases. Germline CDR1 and CDR2: SGHAT and FQDESV (reference sequence). This CDR3 spans 18 amino acids. V lost 1 base and J lost 3; bases outside the gene matches: 13. The CDR3 DNA reads as TGTGCCAGCAGCTTAGGCTCTAGCGGGACCTCAAAAATCTACGAGCAGTACTTC. Residues: CASSLGSSGTSKIYEQYF.

This clonotype has at least ten counts. This chain uses TRBV11-3 with TRBJ1-3, with D hard to call. CDR1 is SGHNT and CDR2 is YENEEA in the germline V gene. CDR3 length: 15 amino acids. Deletions cut 3 bases from V and 0 bases from J, with 9 bases between. This CDR3 reads CASSFAGSSGNTIYF. In DNA form, the CDR3 reads TGTGCCAGCAGCTTCGCAGGATCCTCTGGAAACACCATATATTTT.

This clonotype was observed many times. The J gene is TRBJ2-3, the V gene TRBV7-2, with 7 bases fitting TRBD2. The CDR3 totals 14 residues. The junction had 6 bases not matched to a gene; V was cut back by 4 bases and J by 5 bases. The germline CDR1 and CDR2 sequences are SGHTA and FQGNSA. CDR3 amino acids: CASSSWTSRDTQYF. The CDR3 DNA sequence: TGTGCCAGCAGCTCGTGGACTAGTCGAGATACGCAGTATTTT.

A note on this clonotype: One junction end does not reproduce the germline sequence, and a read error may be involved. This chain connects TRBV5-1 to TRBJ2-7; a possible D gene is TRBD1 (5 bases). Germline lookup yields CDR1 SGHRS and CDR2 YFSETQ. The CDR3 runs to 15 residues. In DNA form, the CDR3 reads TGCGCCAGCAGCTTGGGAGACAGTAGCTCCTACGGGCAGTACTTC. The encoded protein is CASSLGDSSSYGQYF. The full variable domain, its missing parts supplied by reference TRBV5-1 and TRBJ2-7, is KAGVTQTPRYLIKTRGQQVTLSCSPISGHRSVSWYQQTPGQGLQFLFEYFSETQRNKGNFPGRFSGRQFSNSRSEMNVSTLELGDSALYLCASSLGDSSSYGQYFGPGTRLTVT.

In its sample, this clonotype was seen a few times. This chain connects TRBV7-9 to TRBJ2-7, with 9 bases identical to TRBD1. CDR3 length equals 14 residues. Germline V lookup: CDR1 SEHNR, CDR2 FQNEAQ (reference sequence). The trim removed 5 bases at V and 6 bases at J, leaving 8 bases unmatched. DNA for the CDR3: TGTGCCAGCAGCCTCCGGGACAGGGAGTTCGAGCAGTACTTC. Translation: CASSLRDREFEQYF.

This clonotype was found many times. The gene calls are TRBV27 and TRBJ2-1; 9 bases are shared with TRBD2. The V gene end was trimmed by 2 bases and the J gene end by 9 bases; junction bases not matched to a gene: 5. CDR3 length equals 14 residues. Germline CDR1 MNHEY, CDR2 SMNVEV (reference sequence). CDR3 nucleotides: TGTGCCAGCAGTTTAATAGCGGGAGCCGGTGAGCAGTTCTTC. Translating it yields CASSLIAGAGEQFF.

In regard to this clonotype: With a much larger clone just one base away, this may be a read error. The chain couples TRBV6-5 to TRBJ2-5; 9 bases are shared with TRBD1. Germline lookup yields CDR1 MNHEY and CDR2 SVGAGI. The ends lost 2 bases at V and 11 bases at J; junction bases unmatched: 12. The CDR3 is 15 amino acids. In DNA, the CDR3 is TGTGCCAGCAGTTACCGGGACAGGGCCTACAATGAGCAGTACTTC. Protein: CASSYRDRAYNEQYF.

This clonotype appeared a few times. The chain couples TRBV12-3 or TRBV12-4 to TRBJ2-3, with D possibly matching TRBD1 (5 bases). V was pared by 6 bases and J by 3 bases, with 16 bases between. The CDR3 contains 15 residues. The CDR3 DNA reads TGTGCCAGCAGCATAGGGGCTGCGAGAACAGATACGCAGTATTTT. Translation gives CASSIGAARTDTQYF.

The chain carries TRBV6-2 or TRBV6-3 and TRBJ2-1; TRBD2 agrees at 12 bases. The CDR3 sequence is 16 residues long. V shed 5 bases, J shed 8 bases, and the junction held 10 bases outside the gene matches. Germline assignment: CDR1 MNHEY and CDR2 SVGEGT. The CDR3: CASSEFGLAGFYEQFF. The CDR3 DNA sequence: TGTGCCAGCAGTGAATTCGGACTAGCGGGATTTTATGAGCAGTTCTTC.

This clonotype occurred many times. The gene calls are TRBV11-2 and TRBJ2-1; no firm D call. This CDR3 region has 14 residues. CDR1 and CDR2 from the germline V gene are SGHAT and FQNNGV. V was clipped by 5 bases and J by 3 bases, with 11 bases between them. The CDR3 region is CASSPTRNYNEQFF. CDR3 DNA: TGTGCCAGCAGCCCCACGAGAAACTACAATGAGCAGTTCTTC.

J is TRBJ2-3 and V is TRBV10-3, with unresolved D. The V gene's germline CDR1 is ENHRY and CDR2 SYGVKD. CDR3 length: 13 residues. Trimming removed 3 bases from V and 0 bases from J, with 4 bases in between. This chain's CDR3 is CAISDSSTDTQYF. In DNA form, the CDR3 reads TGTGCCATCAGTGATAGTAGCACAGATACGCAGTATTTT.

Of note for this clonotype: Just one base apart from a much larger clone, this may be a read error. The chain combines TRBV2 with TRBJ1-1; no firm D call. The CDR3 runs to 13 residues. Germline CDR1 is SNHLY and CDR2 is FYNNEI. DNA of the CDR3: TGTGCCAACAGTGAAGAGACGAACACTGAAGCTTTCTTT. It encodes CANSEETNTEAFF.

This clonotype occurred many times. V usage is TRBV28 and J usage is TRBJ2-1; TRBD2 matches 9 bases. This CDR3 contains 14 residues. J gave up 4 bases and V 5 bases, and 3 bases lay outside the gene matches. Germline V lookup: CDR1 MDHEN, CDR2 SYDVKM. The CDR3 region has the DNA TGTGCCAGCAGTAGCGGGAGGTCATACAATGAGCAGTTCTTC. Translation gives CASSSGRSYNEQFF.

The chain uses TRBV27 and TRBJ1-2; D gene unclear. Germline V gene lookup returns CDR1 MNHEY and CDR2 SMNVEV (reference sequence). CDR3 length equals 11 residues. Trimming left V 5 bases short and J 5 bases short, with 6 bases between. DNA for the CDR3: TGTGCCAGCAGTAAAGATTATGGCTACACCTTC. Protein: CASSKDYGYTF.

This clonotype was detected only a few times. The rearrangement uses TRBV30 and TRBJ1-5, with D hard to call. The V gene's germline CDR1 is GTSNPN and CDR2 SVGIG (reference sequence). The CDR3 runs to 17 residues. V was pared by 4 bases and J by 4 bases, with 23 bases between. CDR3 sequence reads: CAWNPPYSRRGNQPQHF. The CDR3 bases are TGTGCCTGGAACCCTCCATACAGCCGTAGAGGGAATCAGCCCCAGCATTTT.

This clonotype occurred a few times. The gene calls are TRBV18 and TRBJ2-7; no clear D. This CDR3 contains 15 residues. The V end was cut by 1 base, the J end by 0 bases, with 10 bases between. Germline V gene lookup returns CDR1 KGHSH and CDR2 LQKENI. CDR3 DNA: TGTGCCAGCTCACCACGCCCAGAGTCCTCCTACGAGCAGTACTTC. Translating it yields CASSPRPESSYEQYF.

V usage is TRBV4-3 and J usage is TRBJ1-1; no clear D. The CDR3 extends over 14 amino acids. From germline, CDR1 is LGHNA and CDR2 YSLEER. V shed 0 bases and J shed 11 bases, with 16 bases lying between them. The CDR3 is CASSQDSASRPAFF. CDR3 in DNA: TGCGCCAGCAGCCAAGATAGTGCCAGCCGCCCCGCTTTCTTT.

This clonotype was observed a few times. V is TRBV6-5 and J is TRBJ2-3; no reliable D call. Between the trimmed V and J ends, which lost 2 bases and 5 bases, there was a span of 11 bases. The germline CDR1 and CDR2 sequences are MNHEY and SVGAGI. The CDR3 totals 14 residues. The CDR3 loop is CASSYDTAQDTQYF. Here the CDR3 DNA reads TGTGCCAGCAGTTACGACACTGCCCAAGATACGCAGTATTTT.

Worth noting for this clonotype: A single base separates this from a much larger clone, so it may be a read error. The gene calls are TRBV7-2 and TRBJ2-1; TRBD2 aligns across 8 bases. Germline-derived CDR1 and CDR2 are SGHTA and FQGNSA. The V and J ends lost 3 bases and 10 bases, in that order; junction bases with no gene match: 11. This CDR3 is built from 15 residues. The CDR3, as DNA: TGTGCCAGCAGCTTCGACGGGAGGGAAATTTACGAGCAGTTCTTC. The encoded protein is CASSFDGREIYEQFF.

In the case of this clonotype: This CDR3 fails to terminate in the conserved phenylalanine or tryptophan, so it likely reflects a read error. The rearrangement joins TRBV7-9 to TRBJ2-1; the match to TRBD2 covers 9 bases. CDR1 and CDR2 (germline): SEHNR, FQNEAQ (reference sequence). The ends lost 1 base at V and 13 bases at J; junction bases unmatched: 14. The CDR3 is 16 amino acids. This CDR3 is CASSLGSSGTPPCQFV. In nucleotides, the CDR3 is TGTGCCAGCAGCTTAGGGTCTAGCGGGACCCCCCCGTGTCAGTTCGTC.

This clonotype has a count of ten or more. The gene calls are TRBV28 and TRBJ2-3, with 14 bases identical to TRBD2. CDR3 length: 18 amino acids. Germline trimming cut 6 bases from V and 1 base from J; bases unmatched to any gene: 9. Germline V gene data show CDR1 as MDHEN and CDR2 as SYDVKM. The CDR3: CASRKPGLAGAGTDTQYF. Here the CDR3 DNA reads TGTGCCAGCAGGAAGCCGGGACTAGCGGGAGCTGGCACAGATACGCAGTATTTT.

This clonotype occurred many times. This rearrangement joins TRBV5-1 to TRBJ2-1; D may be TRBD1 (6 bases). CDR3 size: 14 residues. Germline-derived CDR1 and CDR2 are SGHRS and YFSETQ. Trimming stripped 0 bases from V and 2 bases from J, with 6 bases between. The CDR3 sequence is CASSLDRAYNEQFF. The CDR3 DNA sequence: TGCGCCAGCAGCTTGGACAGGGCCTACAATGAGCAGTTCTTC.

This chain uses TRBV27 with TRBJ2-3, with 8 bases matching TRBD2. The germline CDR1 and CDR2 sequences are MNHEY and SMNVEV (reference sequence). CDR3 length: 15 amino acids. The J segment lost 6 bases and the V segment lost 4 bases, leaving 9 bases of the junction unmatched. The CDR3 here is CASSWSAGAFDTQYF. The CDR3 DNA reads as TGTGCCAGCAGTTGGTCAGCGGGAGCTTTTGATACGCAGTATTTT.

This clonotype was seen at least ten times. The rearrangement uses TRBV6-1 and TRBJ2-7, with D unclear. The CDR3 covers 11 residues. Germline V gives CDR1 MNHNS, CDR2 SASEGT. Trimming left V 6 bases short and J 3 bases short, with 6 bases between. The CDR3 DNA reads as TGTGCCAGCAGGGGGTACTACGAGCAGTACTTC. This sequence encodes CASRGYYEQYF.